This T cell receptor (beta chain) stems from a study of tissue T cells after allogeneic stem cell transplantation. This clone appeared a few times. Germline and genes: mouse. The CDR3 end falls 1 residue outside the read, so it is completed with the germline J gene. Time point reported: mouse harvest day 14 after allogeneic transplant. Mouse grafts combined 10^7 T-cell-depleted bone marrow cells with 10^6 splenic CD5+ T cells. Trimming removed 3 bases from V and 0 bases from J, with 3 bases in between. The CDR3 has 13 residues. Looked up from germline, CDR1 is NNHNN and CDR2 is SYGAGS (reference sequence). Assay: immunoSEQ multiplex PCR; the TCRdb copy retains only in-frame clones and omits some. Here the sample spans some 1,100 clones, approximately 50% being singletons.

The sequencing input was spleen. The TCR sequence derives from a female BALB/c mouse given C57BL/6 T cells with graft-versus-host disease after an allogeneic hematopoietic cell transplant. The chain has TRBV13-2 and TRBJ1-4; D gene uncertain. CDR3 region: CASGVISNERLFF. Partial CDR3 DNA: TGTGCCAGCGGTGTTATTTCCAACGAAAGATTATTT.